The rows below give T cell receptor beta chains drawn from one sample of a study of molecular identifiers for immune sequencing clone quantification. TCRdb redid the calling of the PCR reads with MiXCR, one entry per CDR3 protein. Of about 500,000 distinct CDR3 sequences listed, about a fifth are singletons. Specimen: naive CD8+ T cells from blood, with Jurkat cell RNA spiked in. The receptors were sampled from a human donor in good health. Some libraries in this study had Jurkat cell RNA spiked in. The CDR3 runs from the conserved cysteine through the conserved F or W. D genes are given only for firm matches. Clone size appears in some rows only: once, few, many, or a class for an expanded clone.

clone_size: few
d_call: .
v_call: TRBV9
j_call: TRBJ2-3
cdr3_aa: CASSEDGFTDTQYF
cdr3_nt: TGTGCCAGCAGCGAGGACGGCTTCACAGATACGCAGTATTTT

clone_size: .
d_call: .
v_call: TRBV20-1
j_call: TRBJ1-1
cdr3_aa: CSATFDRTTEAFF
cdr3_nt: TGCAGTGCTACCTTCGACAGGACCACTGAAGCTTTCTTT

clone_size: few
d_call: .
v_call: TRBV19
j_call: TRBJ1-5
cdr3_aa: CASSIPPLGLTTRQPQHF
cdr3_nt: TGTGCCAGTAGTATCCCCCCCCTAGGTCTCACCACCAGGCAGCCCCAGCATTTT

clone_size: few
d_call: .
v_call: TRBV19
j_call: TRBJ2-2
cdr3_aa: CASSFGVRGTGELFF
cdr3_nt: TGTGCCAGTAGTTTCGGGGTCCGAGGCACCGGGGAGCTGTTTTTT

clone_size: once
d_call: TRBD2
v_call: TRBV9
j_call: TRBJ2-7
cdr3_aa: CASSARAGGSEQYF
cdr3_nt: TGTGCCAGCAGCGCGAGGGCGGGAGGTTCCGAGCAGTACTTC

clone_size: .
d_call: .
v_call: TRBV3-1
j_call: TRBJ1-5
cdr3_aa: CASSPSGRADQPQHF
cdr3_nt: TGTGCCAGCAGCCCCTCCGGCAGGGCGGATCAGCCCCAGCATTTT

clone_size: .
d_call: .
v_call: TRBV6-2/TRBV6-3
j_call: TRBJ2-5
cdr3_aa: CASSYGYGIQGTQYF
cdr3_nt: TGTGCCAGCAGTTACGGATATGGGATTCAAGGGACCCAGTACTTC

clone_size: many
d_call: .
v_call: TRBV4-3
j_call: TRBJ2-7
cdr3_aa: CASSLSTGLGEQYF
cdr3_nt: TGCGCCAGCAGCCTATCGACAGGCCTGGGCGAGCAGTACTTC

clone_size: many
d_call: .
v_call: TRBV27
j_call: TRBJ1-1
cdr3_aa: CASSLLSAANTEAFF
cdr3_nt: TGTGCCAGCAGTTTATTGAGTGCTGCGAACACTGAAGCTTTCTTT

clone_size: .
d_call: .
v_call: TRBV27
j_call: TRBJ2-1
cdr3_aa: CASSLEASSFRMSIAPLVF
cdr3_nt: TGTGCCAGCAGTTTAGAAGCTAGCTCCTTTAGAATGAGCATAGCCCCTCTAGTCTTC

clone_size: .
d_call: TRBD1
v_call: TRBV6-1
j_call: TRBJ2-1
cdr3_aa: CASRSRDRGESSYNEQFF
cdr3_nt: TGTGCCAGCAGGTCCCGGGACAGGGGCGAGAGCTCCTACAATGAGCAGTTCTTC

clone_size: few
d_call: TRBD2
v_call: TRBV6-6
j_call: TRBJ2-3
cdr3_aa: CASSPTVSSGDGTDTQYF
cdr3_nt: TGTGCCAGCAGCCCCACGGTTTCTAGCGGGGACGGCACAGATACGCAGTATTTT

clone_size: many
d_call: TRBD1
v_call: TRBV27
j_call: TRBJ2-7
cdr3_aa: CASSSTGGNEQYF
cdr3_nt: TGTGCCAGCAGTTCGACAGGGGGTAACGAGCAGTACTTC

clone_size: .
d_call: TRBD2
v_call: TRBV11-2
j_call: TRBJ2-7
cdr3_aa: CASSLVEGGRLPYSYEQYF
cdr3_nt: TGTGCCAGCAGCCTTGTTGAGGGCGGGAGGCTTCCGTACTCCTACGAGCAGTACTTC

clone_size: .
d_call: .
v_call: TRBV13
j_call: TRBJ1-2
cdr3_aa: CASSPVSGEGFRRGYTF
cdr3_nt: TGTGCCAGCAGCCCTGTTTCAGGGGAAGGGTTCCGTCGAGGCTACACCTTC

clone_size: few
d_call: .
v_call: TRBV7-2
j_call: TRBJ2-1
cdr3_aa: CASSPDGWNEQFF
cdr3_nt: TGTGCCAGCAGCCCGGACGGATGGAATGAGCAGTTCTTC

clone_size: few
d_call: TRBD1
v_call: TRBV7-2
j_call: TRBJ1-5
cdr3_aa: CASSLGGQTLTNQPQHF
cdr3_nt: TGTGCCAGCAGCTTGGGGGGACAGACGTTAACCAATCAGCCCCAGCATTTT

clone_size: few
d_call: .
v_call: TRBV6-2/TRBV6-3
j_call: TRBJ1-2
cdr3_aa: CASSYDGSYGYTF
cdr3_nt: TGTGCCAGCAGTTACGACGGATCGTATGGCTACACCTTC

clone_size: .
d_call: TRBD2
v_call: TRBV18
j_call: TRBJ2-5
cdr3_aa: CASSLRLAGYQETQYF
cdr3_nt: TGTGCCAGCTCACTACGACTAGCGGGGTACCAAGAGACCCAGTACTTC

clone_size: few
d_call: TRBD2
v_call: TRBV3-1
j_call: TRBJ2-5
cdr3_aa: CASSPRTSGGLETQYF
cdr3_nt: TGTGCCAGCAGCCCGAGGACTAGCGGGGGCCTAGAGACCCAGTACTTC

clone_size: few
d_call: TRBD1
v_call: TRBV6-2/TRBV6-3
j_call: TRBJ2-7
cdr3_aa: CASSGDSTYEQYF
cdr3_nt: TGTGCCAGCAGCGGGGACAGTACCTACGAGCAGTACTTC

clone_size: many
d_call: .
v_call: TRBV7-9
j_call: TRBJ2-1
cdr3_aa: CASSLLYGDNEQFF
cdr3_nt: TGTGCCAGCAGCTTATTGTACGGGGACAATGAGCAGTTCTTC

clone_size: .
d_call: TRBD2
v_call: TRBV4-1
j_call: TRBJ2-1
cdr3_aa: CASSQNGAAGGYNEQFF
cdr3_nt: TGCGCCAGCAGCCAGAACGGGGCGGCGGGGGGCTACAATGAGCAGTTCTTC

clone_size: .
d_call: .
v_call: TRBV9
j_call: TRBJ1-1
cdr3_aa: CASSASGMGTEAFF
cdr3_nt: TGTGCCAGCAGCGCCTCAGGGATGGGCACTGAAGCTTTCTTT

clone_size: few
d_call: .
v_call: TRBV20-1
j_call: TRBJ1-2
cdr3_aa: CSARLPIIYGYTF
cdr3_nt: TGCAGTGCTAGACTCCCGATTATCTATGGCTACACCTTC

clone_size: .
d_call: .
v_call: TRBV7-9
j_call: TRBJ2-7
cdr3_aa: CASSIRNEQYF
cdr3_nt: TGTGCCAGCAGTATCAGAAACGAGCAGTACTTC

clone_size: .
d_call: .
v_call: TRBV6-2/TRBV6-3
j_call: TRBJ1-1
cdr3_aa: CASSYYRTEAFF
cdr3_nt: TGTGCCAGCAGTTATTATCGGACTGAAGCTTTCTTT

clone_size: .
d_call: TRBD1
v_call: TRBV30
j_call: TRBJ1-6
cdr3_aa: CAWSVLRGQAPFHF
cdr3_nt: TGTGCCTGGAGTGTACTCAGGGGGCAGGCACCCTTCCACTTT

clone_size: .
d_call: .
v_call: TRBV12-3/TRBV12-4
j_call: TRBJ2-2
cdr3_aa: CASSLALRLGELFF
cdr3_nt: TGTGCCAGCAGTTTAGCGTTGCGTCTCGGGGAGCTGTTTTTT

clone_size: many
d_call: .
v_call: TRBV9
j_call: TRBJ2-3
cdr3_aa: CASSVGFGPDTQYF
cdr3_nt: TGTGCCAGCAGCGTAGGGTTTGGACCAGATACGCAGTATTTT

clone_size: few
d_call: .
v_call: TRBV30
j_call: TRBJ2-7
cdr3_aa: CAWSVGLDYEQYF
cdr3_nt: TGTGCCTGGAGTGTGGGCCTCGACTACGAGCAGTACTTC

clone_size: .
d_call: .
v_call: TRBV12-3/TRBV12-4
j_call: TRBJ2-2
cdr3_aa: CASSYFPANTGELFF
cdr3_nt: TGTGCCAGCAGTTATTTCCCCGCGAACACCGGGGAGCTGTTTTTT

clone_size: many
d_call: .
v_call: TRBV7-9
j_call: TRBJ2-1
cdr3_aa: CASSPGTRDYNEQFF
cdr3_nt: TGTGCCAGCAGCCCCGGGACTCGCGACTACAATGAGCAGTTCTTC

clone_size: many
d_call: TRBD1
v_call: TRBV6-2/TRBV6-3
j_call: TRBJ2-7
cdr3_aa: CASSTSHPGQGVVEQYF
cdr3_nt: TGTGCCAGCAGTACTTCCCATCCGGGACAGGGGGTTGTCGAGCAGTACTTC

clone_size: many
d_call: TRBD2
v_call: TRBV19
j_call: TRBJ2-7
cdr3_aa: CASSIGLAPYEQYF
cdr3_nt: TGTGCCAGTAGTATAGGACTAGCGCCCTACGAGCAGTACTTC

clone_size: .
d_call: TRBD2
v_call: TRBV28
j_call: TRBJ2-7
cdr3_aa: CASSITGLAGAFYEQYF
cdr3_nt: TGTGCCAGCAGTATCACGGGACTAGCGGGAGCCTTCTACGAGCAGTACTTC

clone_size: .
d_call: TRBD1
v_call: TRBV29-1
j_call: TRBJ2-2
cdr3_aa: CSAVMTGENTGELFF
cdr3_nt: TGCAGCGCTGTCATGACAGGGGAGAACACCGGGGAGCTGTTTTTT

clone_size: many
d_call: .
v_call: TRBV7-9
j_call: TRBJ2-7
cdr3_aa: CASSPDTSGSYEQYF
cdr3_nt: TGTGCCAGCAGTCCTGACACATCCGGGTCCTACGAGCAGTACTTC

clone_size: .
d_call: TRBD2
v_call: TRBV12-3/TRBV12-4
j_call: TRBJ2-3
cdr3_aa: CASRLAGAGVSSTDTQYF
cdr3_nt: TGTGCCAGCAGACTAGCGGGGGCCGGGGTTTCTAGCACAGATACGCAGTATTTT

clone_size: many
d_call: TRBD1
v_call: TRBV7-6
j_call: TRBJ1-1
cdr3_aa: CASTTSGQGGPLNTEAFF
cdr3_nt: TGTGCCAGCACCACTTCGGGACAGGGGGGGCCTCTGAACACTGAAGCTTTCTTT

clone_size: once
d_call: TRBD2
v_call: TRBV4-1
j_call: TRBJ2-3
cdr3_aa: CASSQARAGGADTQYF
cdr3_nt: TGCGCCAGCAGCCAAGCGCGGGCGGGGGGCGCAGATACGCAGTATTTT

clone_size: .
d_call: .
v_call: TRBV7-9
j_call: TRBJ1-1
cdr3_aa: CASSPGRANTEAFF
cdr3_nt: TGTGCCAGCAGCCCGGGCAGGGCGAACACTGAAGCCTTCTTT

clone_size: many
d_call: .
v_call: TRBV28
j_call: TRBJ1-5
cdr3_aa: CASSQRDAGQPQHF
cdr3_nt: TGTGCCAGCAGTCAAAGGGATGCGGGTCAGCCCCAGCATTTT

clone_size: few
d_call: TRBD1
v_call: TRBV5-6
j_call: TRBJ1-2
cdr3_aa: CASSADRAANYGYTF
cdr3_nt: TGTGCCAGCAGCGCAGACAGGGCGGCGAACTATGGCTACACCTTC

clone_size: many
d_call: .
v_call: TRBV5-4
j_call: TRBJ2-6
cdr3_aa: CASRPDPSSGANVLTF
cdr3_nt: TGTGCCAGCCGACCTGACCCCAGCTCTGGGGCCAACGTCCTGACTTTC

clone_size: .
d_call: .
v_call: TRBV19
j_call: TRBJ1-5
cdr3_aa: CASTTGSRGNQPQHF
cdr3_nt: TGTGCCAGTACCACCGGCTCCCGGGGCAATCAGCCCCAGCATTTT

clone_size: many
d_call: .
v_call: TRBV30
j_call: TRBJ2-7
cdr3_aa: CAWRRPGVVYEQYF
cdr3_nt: TGTGCCTGGAGGAGGCCCGGGGTAGTGTACGAGCAGTACTTC

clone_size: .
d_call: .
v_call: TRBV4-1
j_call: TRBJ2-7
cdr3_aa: CASSQAEDKYEQYF
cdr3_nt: TGCGCCAGCAGCCAAGCTGAGGACAAGTACGAGCAGTACTTC

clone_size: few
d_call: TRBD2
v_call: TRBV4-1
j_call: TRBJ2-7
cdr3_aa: CASSRTSGYTYEQYF
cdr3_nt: TGCGCCAGCAGCCGAACTAGCGGGTACACCTACGAGCAGTACTTC